This is a list of T cell receptor beta chains from one sample in a study of T cells after yellow fever vaccination. TCRdb recomputed calls from the 5' RACE reads with MiXCR, one row per CDR3 protein. The sample gives hundreds of thousands of distinct CDR3 sequences, approximately 13% of which show up once; about an eighth is in the top ten. This material consisted of PBMCs, taken on the day of the yellow fever booster vaccination. The receptors shown here come from a man under 40 who received the YFV17D yellow fever vaccine. CDR3s include the opening cysteine and the closing phenylalanine or tryptophan. A D gene is named only where the DNA matches it firmly. Rows give clone size only sometimes, using once, few, many, or a class for an expanded clone.

j_call v_call d_call clone_size cdr3_nt cdr3_aa
TRBJ2-1 TRBV2 TRBD2 few TGTGCCAGCAGTCCCCTCATGAGACTAGCGGGAGGAGGAGAGCAGTTCTTC CASSPLMRLAGGGEQFF
TRBJ2-7 TRBV6-5 NA NA TGTGCCAGCAGTTATAGATCAGCGGATTACGAGCAGTACTTC CASSYRSADYEQYF
TRBJ1-6 TRBV4-3 NA few TGCGCCAGCAGCCAGGGCTCGGCAGGGAAATCACCCCTCCACTTT CASSQGSAGKSPLHF
TRBJ2-2 TRBV7-2 TRBD1 few TGTGCCAGCAGACCGGACAGGGGATCCGGGGAGCTGTTTTTT CASRPDRGSGELFF
TRBJ2-1 TRBV28 NA few TGTGCCAGCAGTTTACAGGATGAGCAGTTCTTC CASSLQDEQFF
TRBJ1-4 TRBV19 TRBD1 NA TGTGCCAGTAGTACGACGGGACAGGACTTGGAAAAACTGTTTTTT CASSTTGQDLEKLFF
TRBJ2-7 TRBV7-9 NA few TGTGCCTCGGAGGGAACCGGCTACGAGCAGTACTTC CASEGTGYEQYF
TRBJ2-1 TRBV5-1 NA few TGCGCCAGCAGCATAAGCGCTTCTCAGACCCCTTATGAGCAGTTCTTC CASSISASQTPYEQFF
TRBJ2-1 TRBV15 TRBD2 many TGTGCCACCAGCAGAGATATTGCGGGAGGGAGGGAGCAGTTCTTC CATSRDIAGGREQFF
TRBJ1-4 TRBV21-1 NA few TGTGCCAGCCTGGGGCCTCTGGCGGGTGATGAAAAACTGTTTTTT CASLGPLAGDEKLFF
TRBJ2-5 TRBV5-1 NA few TGCGCCAGCAGCTTGGGTGCGACAGTCCAAGAGACCCAGTACTTC CASSLGATVQETQYF
TRBJ2-3 TRBV20-1 TRBD2 NA TGCAGTTCTGGACTAGCGGGGACAACAGATACGCAGTATTTT CSSGLAGTTDTQYF
TRBJ1-1 TRBV29-1 TRBD1 NA TGCAGCGTGACAGGGTTGAACACTGAAGCTTTCTTT CSVTGLNTEAFF
TRBJ2-3 TRBV7-9 TRBD2 few TGTGCCAGCCCGGGACTAGCGGGCACAGATACGCAGTATTTT CASPGLAGTDTQYF
TRBJ2-2 TRBV11-2 NA NA TGTGCCAGCAGCCTAAACCGGGTTACGAACACCGGGGAGCTGTTTTTT CASSLNRVTNTGELFF
TRBJ2-1 TRBV20-1 TRBD2 many TGCAGTGCCCCTTGGACTAGCGGGAGTAAAGAGCAGTTCTTC CSAPWTSGSKEQFF
TRBJ2-7 TRBV6-2/TRBV6-3 TRBD2 many TGTGCCAGCAGACCTAACCTAGCGGGAGGAAACGAGCAGTACTTC CASRPNLAGGNEQYF
TRBJ2-1 TRBV24-1 NA few TGTGCCACCAGCTATGAAGGGGGCAATGAGCAGTTCTTC CATSYEGGNEQFF
TRBJ2-7 TRBV5-5 NA few TGTGCCAGCAGCTCACGAGGCCCGGCCGCCGTCTACGAGCAGTACTTC CASSSRGPAAVYEQYF
TRBJ1-5 TRBV7-2 TRBD1 NA TGTGCCAGCAGCCGCGGGACAGCGAGCAATCAGCCCCAGCATTTT CASSRGTASNQPQHF
TRBJ1-4 TRBV3-1 TRBD1 NA TGTGCCACCAGACAGGGCGCTAATGAAAAACTGTTTTTT CATRQGANEKLFF
TRBJ2-6 TRBV21-1 NA NA TGTGCCAGCAGCGAAAAACTACAGGGTTTTGGGGCCAACGTCCTGACTTTC CASSEKLQGFGANVLTF
TRBJ2-7 TRBV5-5 NA NA TGTGCCAGCAGTGCGGCGGGACAATTCTCCTACGAGCAGTACTTC CASSAAGQFSYEQYF
TRBJ2-7 TRBV29-1 TRBD1 NA TGCAGCGTTGAAGTTAAGGGGGCGCTGGTCGAGCAGTACTTC CSVEVKGALVEQYF
TRBJ2-1 TRBV6-1 NA NA TGTGCCAGCAGTACGAGCGGAGGGGGGGCATACAATGAGCAGTTCTTC CASSTSGGGAYNEQFF
TRBJ2-5 TRBV29-1 NA NA TGCAGCGTTGGACGGCTCCAAGAGACCCAGTACTTC CSVGRLQETQYF
TRBJ2-6 TRBV19 TRBD1 NA TGTGCCAGTAGTATAGCCAACAGGGGAAACCCCTCTGGGGCCAACGTCCTGACTTTC CASSIANRGNPSGANVLTF
TRBJ2-7 TRBV9 NA few TGTGCCAGCAGCCCCGAGGGGGGGACCGGCGAGCAGTACTTC CASSPEGGTGEQYF
TRBJ1-5 TRBV3-1 NA NA TGTGCCAGCAGCCAAGATCCAGGCAATCAGCCCCAGCATTTT CASSQDPGNQPQHF
TRBJ2-2 TRBV6-5 TRBD2 few TGTGCCAGCAGTTTACTAGCGGGAGGTCACACCGGGGAGCTGTTTTTT CASSLLAGGHTGELFF
TRBJ1-1 TRBV6-2/TRBV6-3 NA few TGTGCCAGCAGTTCACAGGGCTGGACTGAAGCTTTCTTT CASSSQGWTEAFF
TRBJ2-5 TRBV5-5 NA NA TGTGCCAGCAGCTCCCCGGGATCCGAGACCCAGTACTTC CASSSPGSETQYF
TRBJ2-1 TRBV7-2 TRBD1 few TGTGCCAGCAGCCCCAGGACAGGCAATGAGCAGTTCTTC CASSPRTGNEQFF
TRBJ1-3 TRBV11-1 TRBD1 NA TGTGCCAGCAGCTTACCCAACCCGGACAGGTTCTACTCTGGAAACACCATATATTTT CASSLPNPDRFYSGNTIYF
TRBJ2-3 TRBV6-6 NA many TGTGCCAGCAGACCCGGAGGTTCAGATACGCAGTATTTT CASRPGGSDTQYF